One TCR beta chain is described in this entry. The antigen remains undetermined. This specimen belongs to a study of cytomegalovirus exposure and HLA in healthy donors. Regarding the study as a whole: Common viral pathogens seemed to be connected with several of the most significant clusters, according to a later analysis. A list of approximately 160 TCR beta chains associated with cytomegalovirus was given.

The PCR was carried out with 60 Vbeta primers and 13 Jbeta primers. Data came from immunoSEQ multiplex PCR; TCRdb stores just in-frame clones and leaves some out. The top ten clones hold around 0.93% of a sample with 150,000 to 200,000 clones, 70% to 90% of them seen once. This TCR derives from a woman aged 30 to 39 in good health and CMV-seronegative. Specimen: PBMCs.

The CDR3: CASSLAYRGDTQYF. The CDR3 coding sequence is TGTGCCAGCAGCTTAGCCTACAGGGGAGATACGCAGTATTTT. This rearrangement joins TRBV7-2 to TRBJ2-3, with 7 bases lining up with TRBD1. V lost 0 bases and J lost 5; bases outside the gene matches: 2. CDR3 length: 14 amino acids. Per germline, CDR1 SGHTA and CDR2 FQGNSA.